The 27 T cell receptor beta chains below come from one sample, sequenced in a study of blood T cell repertoires in COVID-19. Data came from immunoSEQ multiplex PCR; TCRdb stores just in-frame clones and leaves some out. Of around 500,000 clones detected, approximately 85% appear once; the ten largest clones hold roughly 3.2%. What was sequenced was peripheral blood. Receptor source: a human donor in a cohort sampled during active COVID-19.

V and J are TRBV30 and TRBJ1-4, with a possible D match to TRBD1 (6 bases). Trimming cost V 1 base and J 5 bases, with 8 bases left between them. The CDR3 runs 13 residues. Germline V gives CDR1 GTSNPN, CDR2 SVGIG (reference sequence). CDR3 nucleotide sequence: TGTGCCTGGAGTGAGGGGGGGAATGAAAAACTGTTTTTT. Amino acids: CAWSEGGNEKLFF.

The chain carries TRBV5-1 and TRBJ2-5; D gene ambiguous. From germline, CDR1 is SGHRS and CDR2 YFSETQ. CDR3 length: 14 residues. With 0 bases removed from V and 2 bases from J, the gap between germline ends came to 8 bases. Written as DNA, the CDR3 is TGCGCCAGCAGCTTGGTTGCAGATCAAGAGACCCAGTACTTC. This translates into CASSLVADQETQYF.

This chain links TRBV25-1 with TRBJ2-7; TRBD1 matches at 7 bases. The CDR3 loop spans 14 amino acids. Trimming took 4 bases from V and 2 from J; bases not matched to a gene: 5. CDR1 is MGHDK, CDR2 SYGVNS, per germline. CDR3 sequence reads: CASSGLTGPYEQYF. CDR3 DNA sequence: TGTGCCAGCAGTGGCCTGACAGGGCCCTACGAGCAGTACTTC.

The CDR3 reads CASSPRTGSYNEQFF. The CDR3 DNA follows: TGTGCCAGCAGCCCTAGGACAGGGTCCTACAATGAGCAGTTCTTC. The chain couples TRBV3-1 (or the pseudogene TRBV3-2) to TRBJ2-1; 8 nucleotides line up with TRBD1. The CDR3 covers 15 residues. Trimming removed 4 bases from V and 1 base from J; junction bases left unmatched: 3. Looked up from germline, CDR1 is LGHDT and CDR2 is YNNKEL (reference sequence).

The CDR3 sequence: CASSQAGREEETQYF. The CDR3 nucleotides read TGTGCCAGCAGCCAAGCGGGAAGGGAAGAAGAGACCCAGTACTTC. The chain links TRBV4-2 to TRBJ2-5; D may be TRBD2 (5 bases). V was pared by 1 base and J by 3 bases, with 12 bases between. CDR1 and CDR2 from the germline V gene are LGHNA and YNFKEQ. This CDR3 spans 15 amino acids.

This chain uses TRBV30 with TRBJ2-1; 10 bases fit TRBD1. The CDR3 has 15 amino acids. Germline CDR1 is GTSNPN and CDR2 is SVGIG (reference sequence). With V trimmed by 2 bases and J by 8 bases, 9 bases remained unmatched. CDR3 coding DNA: TGTGCCTGGAGTAAGGGGGACAGGGGTTCGGATGAGCAGTTCTTC. It specifies CAWSKGDRGSDEQFF.

The chain links TRBV7-8 to TRBJ2-2; TRBD2 matches 11 bases. The CDR3 consists of 16 residues. The V gene end was trimmed by 4 bases and the J gene end by 0 bases; junction bases not matched to a gene: 1. Germline V gene lookup returns CDR1 SGHVS and CDR2 FQNEAQ. The CDR3 bases are TGTGCCAGCAGCTCGGGACTAGCGGCGAACACCGGGGAGCTGTTTTTT. Translated: CASSSGLAANTGELFF.

The chain recombines TRBV19 with TRBJ2-3; TRBD2 aligns across 10 bases. CDR1 LNHDA and CDR2 SQIVND come from the germline V gene (reference sequence). The CDR3 has 16 residues. With V trimmed by 3 bases and J by 1 base, 4 bases remained unmatched. The CDR3 reads CASSISSGSGTDTQYF. The CDR3 bases are TGTGCCAGTAGTATCTCTAGCGGGAGCGGCACAGATACGCAGTATTTT.

The count of this clone is one. The rearrangement joins TRBV9 to TRBJ1-2; D is possibly TRBD1 (6 bases). V dropped 0 bases and J dropped 0 bases, with 9 bases sitting between them. Germline loops: CDR1 SGDLS, CDR2 YYNGEE. This CDR3 comprises 15 residues. CDR3 protein: CASSVADRSNYGYTF. The CDR3 nucleotides are TGTGCCAGCAGCGTAGCTGACAGGTCTAACTATGGCTACACCTTC.

Only one count was recorded for this clone. This chain joins TRBV5-1 and TRBJ1-6; TRBD1 matches 7 bases. Germline assignment: CDR1 SGHRS and CDR2 YFSETQ. The CDR3 is 15 amino acids. Trimming at V came to 4 bases and at J to 8 bases, leaving 9 bases not matched to a gene. This CDR3 reads CASSPRQGPDSPLHF. For the CDR3, the DNA is TGCGCCAGCAGCCCGCGACAGGGACCGGATTCACCCCTCCACTTT. The variable domain in full, completed from reference TRBV5-1 and TRBJ1-6, reads KAGVTQTPRYLIKTRGQQVTLSCSPISGHRSVSWYQQTPGQGLQFLFEYFSETQRNKGNFPGRFSGRQFSNSRSEMNVSTLELGDSALYLCASSPRQGPDSPLHFGNGTRLTVT.

This clone was observed once. The chain joins TRBV27 to TRBJ2-7; 7 bases line up with TRBD2. V lost 2 bases to trimming and J lost 3 bases; unmatched junction nucleotides: 13. The CDR3 consists of 17 residues. Germline V lookup: CDR1 MNHEY, CDR2 SMNVEV (reference sequence). In DNA form, the CDR3 reads TGTGCCAGCAGTTTAGCGGGCCCCAGCCGGGGGGACTACGAGCAGTACTTC. Its protein is CASSLAGPSRGDYEQYF.

The chain is built from TRBV24-1 and TRBJ2-1, with D tentatively TRBD2 (6 bases). The CDR3 has 14 residues. The germline V gene encodes CDR1 KGHDR and CDR2 SFDVKD. V dropped 12 bases and J dropped 0 bases, with 14 bases sitting between them. The CDR3 nucleotides are TGTGCCTCTTCCGCTAGCGCCTCCTACAATGAGCAGTTCTTC. Protein product: CASSASASYNEQFF.

In this sample, this clone turned up a few times. The chain couples TRBV7-9 to TRBJ2-7, with D tentatively TRBD2 (6 bases). The V end lost 5 bases, the J end lost 1 base, and 15 bases lay between the germline ends. This CDR3 is built from 15 residues. Germline V lookup: CDR1 SEHNR, CDR2 FQNEAQ (reference sequence). CDR3 DNA sequence: TGTGCCAGCAGCACCACCGGGACTCTTTCCTACGAGCAGTACTTC. This gives the protein CASSTTGTLSYEQYF.

For this clone: A much larger clone differs by one base, so this may be a read error. The chain employs TRBV7-3 and TRBJ2-1; no clear D gene. Germline V gene data show CDR1 as SGHTA and CDR2 as FQGTGA. CDR3 size: 11 residues. The germline V and J ends were trimmed by 5 bases and 5 bases, with 4 bases remaining between them. CDR3 region: CASSVNNEQFF. The CDR3 DNA follows: TGTGCCAGCAGCGTCAACAATGAGCAGTTCTTC.

The gene calls are TRBV5-1 and TRBJ2-3; TRBD2 aligns across 13 bases. CDR1 SGHRS and CDR2 YFSETQ come from the germline V gene. The CDR3 loop spans 16 amino acids. V lost 4 bases to trimming and J lost 3 bases; unmatched junction nucleotides: 5. The DNA for the CDR3 is TGCGCCAGCAGCGGACAGACTAGCGGGAGGACAGATACGCAGTATTTT. The encoded protein is CASSGQTSGRTDTQYF. Filled out from reference TRBV5-1 and TRBJ2-3, the complete variable domain reads KAGVTQTPRYLIKTRGQQVTLSCSPISGHRSVSWYQQTPGQGLQFLFEYFSETQRNKGNFPGRFSGRQFSNSRSEMNVSTLELGDSALYLCASSGQTSGRTDTQYFGPGTRLTVL.

The rearrangement links TRBV5-1 to TRBJ1-1; perhaps TRBD1 as D (5 bases). Germline V gives CDR1 SGHRS, CDR2 YFSETQ. Trimming shortened V by 2 bases and J by 2 bases, and 13 bases separated the two germline ends. This CDR3 region has 15 residues. CDR3 sequence reads: CASSLPRQTNTEAFF. The CDR3 coding sequence is TGCGCCAGCAGCTTACCTCGACAGACTAACACTGAAGCTTTCTTT.

The chain couples TRBV3-1 (or the pseudogene TRBV3-2) to TRBJ1-2; 8 nucleotides agree with TRBD1. Unmatched junction bases numbered 6, after V lost 3 bases and J lost 6 bases. The CDR3 length is 14 residues. CDR1 LGHDT and CDR2 YNNKEL come from the germline V gene (reference sequence). The CDR3 reads CASSHRTGYDGYTF. The CDR3 nucleotides are TGTGCCAGCAGCCATCGGACAGGGTATGATGGCTACACCTTC.

V and J are TRBV7-8 and TRBJ1-4; D perhaps matches TRBD1 (5 bases). This CDR3 comprises 15 residues. V was pared by 5 bases and J by 8 bases, with 18 bases between. CDR1 SGHVS and CDR2 FQNEAQ come from the germline V gene. CDR3 in DNA: TGTGCCAGCAGCCCCCGCAGGGAGGTCCGCGAAAAACTGTTTTTT. Residues: CASSPRREVREKLFF. The complete variable domain, with remaining parts taken from reference TRBV7-8 and TRBJ1-4, reads GAGVSQSPRYKVAKRGQDVALRCDPISGHVSLFWYQQALGQGPEFLTYFQNEAQLDKSGLPSDRFFAERPEGSVSTLKIQRTQQEDSAVYLCASSPRREVREKLFFGSGTQLSVL.

V usage is TRBV15 and J usage is TRBJ2-2; D might be TRBD1 (5 bases). CDR3 length equals 15 residues. V dropped 1 base and J dropped 7 bases, with 13 bases sitting between them. CDR1 and CDR2 from the germline V gene are LNHNV and YYDKDF (reference sequence). CDR3 amino acids: CATSRGDRSGGELFF. The CDR3 nucleotides read TGTGCCACCAGCAGAGGCGACAGATCGGGCGGGGAGCTGTTTTTT.

The CDR3 loop is CASSTRSGTSGRHEQFF. In DNA form, the CDR3 reads TGTGCCAGCAGCACGAGATCCGGGACTAGCGGGAGGCATGAGCAGTTCTTC. The chain employs TRBV7-2 and TRBJ2-1, with TRBD2 identical over 15 bases. This CDR3 spans 17 amino acids. Germline V gene data show CDR1 as SGHTA and CDR2 as FQGNSA. V lost 5 bases to trimming and J lost 8 bases; unmatched junction nucleotides: 10.

The chain is built from TRBV6-2 or TRBV6-3 and TRBJ1-2; no clear D. Germline V gene lookup returns CDR1 MNHEY and CDR2 SVGEGT. The V gene lost 2 bases and the J gene lost 5 bases, with 15 bases spanning the gap. CDR3 length: 15 amino acids. This CDR3 is CASSYDPTESYGYTF. CDR3 in DNA: TGTGCCAGCAGTTACGATCCCACAGAGAGTTATGGCTACACCTTC.

The CDR3 region is CASSASRWDRGLANYGYTF. CDR3 DNA sequence: TGTGCCAGTAGTGCCTCGAGATGGGACAGGGGCCTAGCTAACTATGGCTACACCTTC. V is TRBV19 and J is TRBJ1-2; 10 nucleotides align to TRBD1. With 5 bases clipped from V and 0 bases from J, the junction kept 15 bases outside the gene matches. The germline gives CDR1 LNHDA, CDR2 SQIVND (reference sequence). This CDR3 is 19 amino acids long.

CDR3 loop: CASSLDRGADTEAFF. The CDR3 DNA is TGTGCCAGCAGCTTAGATCGGGGGGCGGACACTGAAGCTTTCTTT. V gene TRBV7-9 combines with J gene TRBJ1-1, with D possibly being TRBD1 (6 bases). V was trimmed by 1 base and J by 3 bases, leaving 12 bases between them. CDR3 size: 15 residues. Germline assignment: CDR1 SEHNR and CDR2 FQNEAQ (reference sequence). The full variable domain, in which reference TRBV7-9 and TRBJ1-1 provide the parts outside the CDR3, is DTGVSQNPRHKITKRGQNVTFRCDPISEHNRLYWYRQTLGQGPEFLTYFQNEAQLEKSRLLSDRFSAERPKGSFSTLEIQRTEQGDSAMYLCASSLDRGADTEAFFGQGTRLTVV.

V gene TRBV9 combines with J gene TRBJ2-2; no definite D call. Trimming removed 3 bases at V and 2 bases at J, with 8 bases between. The CDR3 runs 14 residues. Germline CDR1 is SGDLS and CDR2 is YYNGEE. In DNA, the CDR3 is TGTGCCAGCAGCGGCTCTAGAAACACCGGGGAGCTGTTTTTT. Translated, it gives CASSGSRNTGELFF.

The chain is built from TRBV5-6 and TRBJ1-1, with 8 nucleotides matching TRBD1. The CDR3 sequence is 16 residues long. V was clipped by 4 bases and J by 5 bases; unmatched bases: 13. Looked up from germline, CDR1 is SGHDT and CDR2 is YYEEEE. The CDR3 spells CASSPGTGWGETEAFF. CDR3 DNA sequence: TGTGCCAGCAGCCCTGGGACAGGCTGGGGAGAGACTGAAGCTTTCTTT. The variable domain in full, with the rest retrieved from reference TRBV5-6 and TRBJ1-1, is DAGVTQSPTHLIKTRGQQVTLRCSPKSGHDTVSWYQQALGQGPQFIFQYYEEEERQRGNFPDRFSGHQFPNYSSELNVNALLLGDSALYLCASSPGTGWGETEAFFGQGTRLTVV.

The chain couples TRBV18 to TRBJ1-2, with 8 nucleotides matching TRBD1. There are 15 residues in the CDR3. In germline, CDR1 is KGHSH, CDR2 LQKENI. V was clipped by 3 bases and J by 4 bases; unmatched bases: 7. CDR3 in DNA: TGTGCCAGCTCACCTACGGGACAGGAGCCCTATGGCTACACCTTC. This encodes CASSPTGQEPYGYTF.

The rearrangement joins TRBV19 to TRBJ1-1; 7 nucleotides line up with TRBD1. V trimming: 7 bases; J trimming: 0 bases; junction bases outside the gene matches: 2. CDR1 and CDR2 (germline): LNHDA, SQIVND (reference sequence). The length of the CDR3 is 13 residues. The CDR3 loop is CASTDRVNTEAFF. CDR3 nucleotide sequence: TGTGCCAGTACCGACAGGGTGAACACTGAAGCTTTCTTT. Together with reference TRBV19 and TRBJ1-1, the CDR3 gives the full variable domain: DGGITQSPKYLFRKEGQNVTLSCEQNLNHDAMYWYRQDPGQGLRLIYYSQIVNDFQKGDIAEGYSVSREKKESFPLTVTSAQKNPTAFYLCASTDRVNTEAFFGQGTRLTVV.